The 7 T cell receptor beta chains below come from one sample, sequenced in a study of T cell responses to AZD1222 COVID-19 vaccine. TCRdb's copy holds only in-frame clones and misses some; the assay was immunoSEQ multiplex PCR. The sample shows fewer than 150,000 clones, just over 90% of them seen only once. Sequences were derived from peripheral blood, sampled on day 0 of AZD1222 vaccination. These receptors all stem from an adult in good health.

This chain uses TRBV7-9 with TRBJ2-3; D may match TRBD1 or TRBD2 (5 bases each). V was shortened by 6 bases and J by 6 bases, with 19 bases between the two germline ends. CDR1 is SEHNR and CDR2 is FQNEAQ in the germline V gene (reference sequence). There are 15 residues in the CDR3. CDR3 DNA sequence: TGTGCCAGCAGAGTGGGGGTGCCGGGATTTGATACGCAGTATTTT. Amino acid sequence: CASRVGVPGFDTQYF.

The V and J genes are TRBV29-1 and TRBJ2-2; 7 bases line up with TRBD2. CDR1 is SQVTM and CDR2 is ANQGSEA in the germline V gene. The CDR3 spans 16 residues. Losses at the gene ends were 7 bases for V and 6 bases for J; bases not matched to a gene: 17. The CDR3 region has the DNA TGCAGCGGGACCTTTGGCGGGAGTGGAGTGGCCGGGGAGCTGTTTTTT. Translated: CSGTFGGSGVAGELFF.

Comment on this clone: The sample holds other DNA sequences that translate to the same CDR3. The chain recombines TRBV7-2 with TRBJ2-7; D gene unclear. V was clipped by 3 bases and J by 0 bases, with 0 bases between them. Germline V gene data show CDR1 as SGHTA and CDR2 as FQGNSA. The CDR3 extends over 11 amino acids. As DNA, the CDR3 is TGTGCCAGCAGCTTCTCCTACGAGCAGTACTTC. The encoded protein is CASSFSYEQYF.

The rearrangement uses TRBV25-1 and TRBJ1-2; D is uncertain. Germline V CDR1 and CDR2: MGHDK, SYGVNS. The CDR3 has 11 amino acids. V shed 7 bases and J shed 7 bases, with 10 bases lying between them. CDR3 region: CASNPLGGYTF. The CDR3 DNA reads as TGTGCCAGCAATCCCCTGGGTGGCTACACCTTC.

This clone was seen once. This chain uses TRBV4-1 with TRBJ2-4, with D perhaps assigned TRBD1 or TRBD2 (5 bases each). Deletions cut 1 base from V and 8 bases from J, with 18 bases between. The CDR3 loop spans 16 amino acids. Germline loops: CDR1 MGHRA, CDR2 YSYEKL. The CDR3 here is CASSQVAPRGGYIQYF. Written as DNA, the CDR3 is TGCGCCAGCAGCCAAGTAGCCCCGCGTGGGGGTTACATTCAGTACTTC.

The chain has TRBV19 and TRBJ1-5; 10 bases are a match to TRBD1. CDR1 and CDR2 (germline): LNHDA, SQIVND (reference sequence). Trimming cost V 7 bases and J 0 bases; bases outside gene matches: 12. The CDR3 totals 18 residues. DNA for the CDR3: TGTGCCAGTACCATAAGGGGACAGGGGAGGTATAGCAATCAGCCCCAGCATTTT. It translates to CASTIRGQGRYSNQPQHF.

This clone occurred a few times. The chain joins TRBV5-1 to TRBJ2-5; D is possibly TRBD2 (5 bases). Trimming left V 2 bases short and J 1 base short, with 12 bases between. CDR1 SGHRS and CDR2 YFSETQ come from the germline V gene. This CDR3 is 15 amino acids long. DNA of the CDR3: TGCGCCAGCAGCTTAACCCGGACTCGCCAAGAGACCCAGTACTTC. Translation gives CASSLTRTRQETQYF.